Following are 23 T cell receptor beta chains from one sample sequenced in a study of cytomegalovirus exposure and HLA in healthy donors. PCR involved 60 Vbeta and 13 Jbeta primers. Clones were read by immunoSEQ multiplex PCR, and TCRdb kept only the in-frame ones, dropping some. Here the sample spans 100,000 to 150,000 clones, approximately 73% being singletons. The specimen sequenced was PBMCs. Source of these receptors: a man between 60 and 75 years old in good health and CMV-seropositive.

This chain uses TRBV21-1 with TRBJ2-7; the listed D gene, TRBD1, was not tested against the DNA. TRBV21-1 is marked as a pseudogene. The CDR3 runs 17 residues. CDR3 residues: CASSKETPGQGIDEQYF. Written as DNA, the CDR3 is TGTGCCAGCAGCAAGGAGACACCGGGACAGGGTATCGACGAGCAGTACTTC.

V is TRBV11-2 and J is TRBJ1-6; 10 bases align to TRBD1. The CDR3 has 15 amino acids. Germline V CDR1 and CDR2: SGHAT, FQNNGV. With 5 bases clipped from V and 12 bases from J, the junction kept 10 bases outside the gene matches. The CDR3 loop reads CASSDRDRGAGPLHF. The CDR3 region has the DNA TGTGCCAGCAGCGACCGGGACAGGGGCGCGGGACCCCTCCACTTT.

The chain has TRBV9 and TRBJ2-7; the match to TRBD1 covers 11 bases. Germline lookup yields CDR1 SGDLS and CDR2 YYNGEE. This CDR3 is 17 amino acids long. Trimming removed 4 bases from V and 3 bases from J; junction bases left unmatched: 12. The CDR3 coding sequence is TGTGCCAGCAGCCCGACCTTAGGGGGACAGGGGGTCTACGAGCAGTACTTC. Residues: CASSPTLGGQGVYEQYF. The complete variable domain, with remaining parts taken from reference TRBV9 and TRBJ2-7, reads DSGVTQTPKHLITATGQRVTLRCSPRSGDLSVYWYQQSLDQGLQFLIQYYNGEERAKGNILERFSAQQFPDLHSELNLSSLELGDSALYFCASSPTLGGQGVYEQYFGPGTRLTVT.

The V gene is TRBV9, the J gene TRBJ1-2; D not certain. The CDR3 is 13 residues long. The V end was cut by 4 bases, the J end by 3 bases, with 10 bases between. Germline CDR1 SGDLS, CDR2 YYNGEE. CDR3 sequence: CASSSTGDYGYTF. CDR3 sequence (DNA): TGTGCCAGCAGCTCAACCGGGGACTATGGCTACACCTTC.

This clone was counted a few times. The CDR3 nucleotides are TGTGCCAGCAGGACCCCGGGGAGCGGAGCTTTCTTT. Protein: CASRTPGSGAFF. V is TRBV28 and J is TRBJ1-1; D not resolved. V shed 6 bases and J shed 10 bases, with 15 bases lying between them. Germline V gene lookup returns CDR1 MDHEN and CDR2 SYDVKM. This CDR3 is 12 amino acids long.

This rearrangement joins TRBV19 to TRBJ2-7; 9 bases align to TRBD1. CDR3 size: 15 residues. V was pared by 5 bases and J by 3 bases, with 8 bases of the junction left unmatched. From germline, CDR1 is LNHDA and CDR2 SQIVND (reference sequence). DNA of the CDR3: TGTGCCAGTAGTCGCGGGACAGGGAGACTCTACGAGCAGTACTTC. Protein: CASSRGTGRLYEQYF.

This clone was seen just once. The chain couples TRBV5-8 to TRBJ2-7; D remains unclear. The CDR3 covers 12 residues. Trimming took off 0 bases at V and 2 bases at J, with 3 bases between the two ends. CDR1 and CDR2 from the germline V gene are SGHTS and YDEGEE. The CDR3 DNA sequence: TGTGCCAGCAGCTTGGACACCTACGAGCAGTACTTC. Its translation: CASSLDTYEQYF.

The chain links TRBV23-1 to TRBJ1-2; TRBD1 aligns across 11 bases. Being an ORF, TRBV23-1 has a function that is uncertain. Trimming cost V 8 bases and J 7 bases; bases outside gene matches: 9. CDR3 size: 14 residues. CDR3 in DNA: TGCGCCAGCGACGACTGGACAGGGGGCCGTGGCTACACCTTC. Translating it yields CASDDWTGGRGYTF.

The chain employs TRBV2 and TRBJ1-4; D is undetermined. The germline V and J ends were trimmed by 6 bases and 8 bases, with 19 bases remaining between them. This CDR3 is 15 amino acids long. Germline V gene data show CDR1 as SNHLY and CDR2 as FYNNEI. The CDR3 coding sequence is TGTGCCAGCAGCCTACTATTGACTTCCTGGGAAAAACTGTTTTTT. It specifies CASSLLLTSWEKLFF. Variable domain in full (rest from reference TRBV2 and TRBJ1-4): EPEVTQTPSHQVTQMGQEVILRCVPISNHLYFYWYRQILGQKVEFLVSFYNNEISEKSEIFDDQFSVERPDGSNFTLKIRSTKLEDSAMYFCASSLLLTSWEKLFFGSGTQLSVL.

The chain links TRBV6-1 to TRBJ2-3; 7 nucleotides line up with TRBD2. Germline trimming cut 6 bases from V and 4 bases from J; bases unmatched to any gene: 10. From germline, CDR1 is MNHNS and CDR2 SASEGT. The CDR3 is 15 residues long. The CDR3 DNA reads TGTGCCAGCAGCTCGGGGGGAGTTAGCTCAGATACGCAGTATTTT. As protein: CASSSGGVSSDTQYF.

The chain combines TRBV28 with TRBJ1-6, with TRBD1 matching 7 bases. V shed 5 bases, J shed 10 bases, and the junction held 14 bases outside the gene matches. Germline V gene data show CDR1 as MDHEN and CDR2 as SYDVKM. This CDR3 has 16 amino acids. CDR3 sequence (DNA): TGTGCCAGCAGTAGCTCTACAGGGGTTTTAGGCTCACCCCTCCACTTT. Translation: CASSSSTGVLGSPLHF. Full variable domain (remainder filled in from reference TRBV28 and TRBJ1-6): DVKVTQSSRYLVKRTGEKVFLECVQDMDHENMFWYRQDPGLGLRLIYFSYDVKMKEKGDIPEGYSVSREKKERFSLILESASTNQTSMYLCASSSSTGVLGSPLHFGNGTRLTVT.

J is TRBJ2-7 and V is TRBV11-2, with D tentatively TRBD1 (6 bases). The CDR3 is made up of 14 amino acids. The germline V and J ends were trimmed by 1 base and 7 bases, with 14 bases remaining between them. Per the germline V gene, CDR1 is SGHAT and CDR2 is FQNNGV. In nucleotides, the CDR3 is TGTGCCAGCAGCTTAGGAGCTCAAGGGGGTGAGCAGTACTTC. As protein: CASSLGAQGGEQYF.

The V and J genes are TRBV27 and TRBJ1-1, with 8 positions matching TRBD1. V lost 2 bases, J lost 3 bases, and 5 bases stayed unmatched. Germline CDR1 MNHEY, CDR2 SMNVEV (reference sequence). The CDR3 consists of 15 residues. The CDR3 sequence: CASSLRTGWDTEAFF. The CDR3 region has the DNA TGTGCCAGCAGTTTAAGGACAGGGTGGGACACTGAAGCTTTCTTT.

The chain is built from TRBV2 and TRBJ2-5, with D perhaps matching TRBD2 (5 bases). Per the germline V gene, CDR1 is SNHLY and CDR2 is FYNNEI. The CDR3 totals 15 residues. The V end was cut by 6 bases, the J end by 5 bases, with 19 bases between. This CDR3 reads CASRPDRIRRETQYF. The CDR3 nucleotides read TGTGCCAGCAGGCCCGACCGTATTCGGAGGGAGACCCAGTACTTC.

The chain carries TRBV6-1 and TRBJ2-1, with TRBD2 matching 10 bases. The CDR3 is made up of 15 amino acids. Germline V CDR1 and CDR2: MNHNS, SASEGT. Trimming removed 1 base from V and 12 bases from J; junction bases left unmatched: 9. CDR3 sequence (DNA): TGTGCCAGCAGTGAAGGAGTAGCGGGGGGCCTTGGGCAGTTCTTC. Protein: CASSEGVAGGLGQFF.

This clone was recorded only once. CDR3 nucleotide sequence: TGTGCCAGCAGCCCCGTGGGTGGGCAGGGTGGTGACAAAAACATTCAGTACTTC. Translating gives CASSPVGGQGGDKNIQYF. J is TRBJ2-4 and V is TRBV28; possibly TRBD1 for D (5 bases). This CDR3 contains 18 residues. V was cut by 6 bases and J by 3 bases, with 24 bases left in between. Germline lookup yields CDR1 MDHEN and CDR2 SYDVKM.

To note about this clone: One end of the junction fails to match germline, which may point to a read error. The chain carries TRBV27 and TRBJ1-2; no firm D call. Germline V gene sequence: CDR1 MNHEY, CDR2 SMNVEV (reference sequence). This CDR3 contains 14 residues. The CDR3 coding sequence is TGTGCCAGCAGAAGAGTCGGGGTTAACTATGGCTACCCCTTC. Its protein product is CASRRVGVNYGYPF.

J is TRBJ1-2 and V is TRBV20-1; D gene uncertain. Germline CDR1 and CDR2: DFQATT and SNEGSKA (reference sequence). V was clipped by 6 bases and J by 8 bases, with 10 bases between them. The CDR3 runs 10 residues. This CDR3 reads CSATPGGYTF. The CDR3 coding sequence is TGCAGTGCCACCCCGGGGGGCTACACCTTC.

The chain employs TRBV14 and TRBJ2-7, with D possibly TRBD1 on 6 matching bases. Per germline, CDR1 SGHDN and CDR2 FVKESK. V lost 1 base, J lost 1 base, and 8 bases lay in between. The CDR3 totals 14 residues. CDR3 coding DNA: TGTGCCAGCAGCCAAGGGACAGCTTCCTACGAGCAGTACTTC. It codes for CASSQGTASYEQYF.

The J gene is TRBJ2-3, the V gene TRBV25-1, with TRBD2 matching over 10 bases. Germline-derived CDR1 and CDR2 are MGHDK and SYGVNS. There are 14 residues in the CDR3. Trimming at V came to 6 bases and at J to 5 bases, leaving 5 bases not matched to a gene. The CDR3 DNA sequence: TGTGCCAGCAGGGATAGGACTAGCGGAGATACGCAGTATTTT. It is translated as CASRDRTSGDTQYF.

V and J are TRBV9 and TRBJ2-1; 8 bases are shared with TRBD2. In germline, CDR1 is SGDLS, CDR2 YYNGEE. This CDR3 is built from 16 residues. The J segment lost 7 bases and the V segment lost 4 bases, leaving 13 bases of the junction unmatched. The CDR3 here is CASSPSSQSGGNEQFF. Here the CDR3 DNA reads TGTGCCAGCAGCCCCTCCAGTCAGAGCGGGGGTAATGAGCAGTTCTTC.

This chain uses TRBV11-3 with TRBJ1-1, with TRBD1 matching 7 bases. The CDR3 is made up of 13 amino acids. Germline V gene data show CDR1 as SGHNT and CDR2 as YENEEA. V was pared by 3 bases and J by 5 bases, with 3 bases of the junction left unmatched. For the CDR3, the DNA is TGTGCCAGCAGCTTTGAGGGGGCGACTGAAGCTTTCTTT. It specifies CASSFEGATEAFF.

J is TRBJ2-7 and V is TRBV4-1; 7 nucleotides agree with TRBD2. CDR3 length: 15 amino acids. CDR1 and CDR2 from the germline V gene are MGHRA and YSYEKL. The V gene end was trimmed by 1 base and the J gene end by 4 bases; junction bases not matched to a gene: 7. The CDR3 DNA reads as TGCGCCAGCAGCCAAGTAGATGGCGGGGGATACGAGCAGTACTTC. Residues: CASSQVDGGGYEQYF.